This TCR beta chain originates from a study of regulatory T cells in long-lasting Graves disease. The study, taken as a whole, reports: Sample size was small, which may have lowered accuracy.

Germline trimming cut 5 bases from V and 3 bases from J; bases unmatched to any gene: 8. The CDR3 contains 15 residues. CDR1 MGHDK and CDR2 SYGVNS come from the germline V gene. Both iRepertoire HTBI primers and Arm-PCR of CDR3 regions were used to build the TCR beta libraries. TCRdb itself ran the multiplex PCR reads through MiXCR, one entry per CDR3 protein. The profile shows some 400,000 distinct CDR3 sequences, about 15% of them singletons. Indicated time point: newly diagnosed GD, antithyroid drugs for less than 3 months. After RNA was extracted from PBMCs, the TCR library was made from it. This clonotype was seen repeatedly, ten times or more. What it binds is not known. The data also belong to a second study, concerning T cells in Graves' hyperthyroidism and ophthalmopathy.

Material: peripheral blood mononuclear cells (PBMCs), obtained at new diagnosis, from a patient treated with antithyroid drugs. This clonotype was obtained from a woman between 25 and 40 years old with Graves disease. The J gene is TRBJ2-7, the V gene TRBV25-1; 9 bases map to TRBD2. Here the CDR3 reads CASSPFGTSYYEQYF. The CDR3 DNA is TGTGCCAGCAGTCCCTTCGGGACTAGCTACTACGAGCAGTACTTC.